One and the same sample provided the 15 T cell receptor beta chains below, sequenced in a study of blood T cell repertoires in COVID-19. Sequencing used immunoSEQ multiplex PCR; TCRdb keeps in-frame clones, though not all of them. The data show tens of thousands of clones, with 80% seen just once and roughly a fifth held by the top ten. Sequencing used peripheral blood. The source is a woman older than 75 with acute or convalescent COVID-19.

The chain carries TRBV13 and TRBJ1-5; the D is unclear. The CDR3 contains 13 residues. Trimming removed 0 bases at V and 5 bases at J, with 5 bases between. The germline V gene has CDR1 PRHDT and CDR2 FYEKMQ (reference sequence). For the CDR3, the DNA is TGTGCCAGCAGCTTAGGACCGGATCAGCCCCAGCATTTT. Its protein is CASSLGPDQPQHF. The full variable domain, in which reference TRBV13 and TRBJ1-5 provide the parts outside the CDR3, is AAGVIQSPRHLIKEKRETATLKCYPIPRHDTVYWYQQGPGQDPQFLISFYEKMQSDKGSIPDRFSAQQFSDYHSELNMSSLELGDSALYFCASSLGPDQPQHFGDGTRLSIL.

The rearrangement links TRBV5-5 to TRBJ2-1; D gene ambiguous. The CDR3 consists of 15 residues. Germline V CDR1 and CDR2: SGHKS, YYEKEE (reference sequence). Trimming took 0 bases from V and 0 from J, leaving 7 bases between them. The chain's CDR3 is CASSLALSSYNEQFF. The CDR3 coding sequence is TGTGCCAGCAGCTTGGCTCTTAGCTCCTACAATGAGCAGTTCTTC.

The chain has TRBV6-6 and TRBJ1-1; D is undetermined. This CDR3 is 14 amino acids long. Deletions cut 2 bases from V and 2 bases from J, with 9 bases between. Germline CDR1 is MNHNY and CDR2 is SVGAGI (reference sequence). For the CDR3, the DNA is TGTGCCAGCAGTTACAGAGGAACTAACACTGAAGCTTTCTTT. As protein: CASSYRGTNTEAFF.

The V and J genes are TRBV2 and TRBJ1-1; tentatively, D is TRBD1 (6 bases). The germline CDR1 and CDR2 sequences are SNHLY and FYNNEI. Deletions cut 8 bases from V and 1 base from J, with 17 bases between. This CDR3 is built from 15 residues. CDR3 sequence reads: CASLRGGLANTEAFF. The CDR3 DNA sequence: TGTGCCAGCCTTAGGGGGGGTTTAGCGAACACTGAAGCTTTCTTT.

The rearrangement joins TRBV21-1 to TRBJ1-1; TRBD1, the table's D call, lacks a check against the DNA. TRBV21-1 is tagged as a pseudogene. The CDR3 is 12 residues long. CDR3 in DNA: TGTGCCAGCAGCAAAGGGGCAGTAAGGGCTTTCTTT. This codes for CASSKGAVRAFF.

The chain is built from TRBV19 and TRBJ1-4, with TRBD1 matching over 8 bases. The CDR3 runs to 15 residues. After removal of 3 bases from V and 5 bases from J, the junction contained 5 bases not matched to a gene. The germline CDR1 and CDR2 sequences are LNHDA and SQIVND (reference sequence). CDR3 in DNA: TGTGCCAGTAGTATCTCCAGGGGGCCCAATGAAAAACTGTTTTTT. Its translation: CASSISRGPNEKLFF.

The chain carries TRBV18 and TRBJ1-5; D gene uncertain. The CDR3 has 15 amino acids. V shed 2 bases and J shed 3 bases, with 11 bases lying between them. Per germline, CDR1 KGHSH and CDR2 LQKENI. The CDR3 is CASSPVGGNNQPQHF. The CDR3 bases are TGTGCCAGCTCACCAGTTGGAGGGAACAATCAGCCCCAGCATTTT.

V and J are TRBV3-1 (or the pseudogene TRBV3-2) and TRBJ2-7; tentatively, D is TRBD2 (5 bases). CDR1 is LGHDT and CDR2 is YNNKEL in the germline V gene (reference sequence). The CDR3 length is 14 residues. V lost 0 bases and J lost 4, with 10 bases in between. DNA of the CDR3: TGTGCCAGCAGCCAAGATCCTCAGCGGTACGAGCAGTACTTC. Residues: CASSQDPQRYEQYF.

This chain joins TRBV5-1 and TRBJ2-5; 15 bases agree with TRBD2. The CDR3 sequence is 17 residues long. The trim removed 4 bases at V and 5 bases at J, leaving 9 bases unmatched. Germline assignment: CDR1 SGHRS and CDR2 YFSETQ. The CDR3 is CASSPGLAGGDGETQYF. Written as DNA, the CDR3 is TGCGCCAGCAGCCCGGGACTAGCGGGGGGTGATGGGGAGACCCAGTACTTC.

The CDR3 is CASSSRPGQGAYEQYF. CDR3 sequence (DNA): TGTGCCAGCAGCTCCCGCCCGGGACAGGGCGCGTACGAGCAGTACTTC. V gene TRBV9 combines with J gene TRBJ2-7; 9 positions match TRBD1. This CDR3 region has 16 residues. The germline V gene has CDR1 SGDLS and CDR2 YYNGEE. Trimming took 4 bases from V and 4 from J; bases not matched to a gene: 12.

DNA of the CDR3: TGTGCCAGCAGCCCCCGGGTCGACGCGGGCTATGGCTACACCTTC. The encoded protein is CASSPRVDAGYGYTF. The chain carries TRBV9 and TRBJ1-2; the D is unclear. CDR3 length equals 15 residues. Looked up from germline, CDR1 is SGDLS and CDR2 is YYNGEE. Trimming stripped 4 bases from V and 4 bases from J, with 17 bases between.

The gene calls are TRBV5-1 and TRBJ1-6; D not certain. The V end was cut by 1 base, the J end by 14 bases, with 19 bases between. Germline V gene data show CDR1 as SGHRS and CDR2 as YFSETQ. The CDR3 is 15 residues long. This chain's CDR3 is CASSLSGTALLSLHF. CDR3 sequence (DNA): TGCGCCAGCAGCTTGAGTGGAACAGCCCTATTATCCCTCCACTTT.

The chain recombines TRBV3-1 (or the pseudogene TRBV3-2) with TRBJ1-1; D remains unclear. V was trimmed by 5 bases and J by 1 base, leaving 11 bases between them. The CDR3 contains 14 residues. Germline V CDR1 and CDR2: LGHDT, YNNKEL (reference sequence). The CDR3 is CASSSRTQNTEAFF. CDR3 in DNA: TGTGCCAGCAGCTCCCGGACTCAGAACACTGAAGCTTTCTTT.

In its sample, this clone was seen once. The chain recombines TRBV24-1 with TRBJ2-3; 11 positions agree with TRBD2. The germline gives CDR1 KGHDR, CDR2 SFDVKD. With V trimmed by 4 bases and J by 5 bases, 7 bases remained unmatched. The CDR3 loop spans 16 amino acids. The CDR3 here is CATSDPTSGGRDTQYF. In DNA form, the CDR3 reads TGTGCCACCAGTGACCCAACTAGCGGGGGTCGAGATACGCAGTATTTT.

The chain couples TRBV3-1 (or the pseudogene TRBV3-2) to TRBJ1-3; D might be TRBD1 (5 bases). The CDR3 runs 13 residues. Germline CDR1 LGHDT, CDR2 YNNKEL (reference sequence). The V end lost 4 bases, the J end lost 7 bases, and 11 bases lay between the germline ends. The CDR3 bases are TGTGCCAGCAGCCCTAGTCGGGGGAACACCATATATTTT. It codes for CASSPSRGNTIYF.